This entry is about one T cell receptor (beta chain). The CDR3 is made up of 13 amino acids. The germline V gene encodes CDR1 MNHNS and CDR2 SASEGT. V was pared by 4 bases and J by 0 bases, with 6 bases between. Some clones are missing from TCRdb's copy, which holds only in-frame ones; the method was immunoSEQ multiplex PCR. The sample has 64,000 or so clones, approximately 97% seen once. This sample was taken from a study of technical replicates of blood from a handful of donors. The sample consisted of T cells isolated from PBMCs. The rearrangement links TRBV6-1 to TRBJ1-1, with D unclear. The clonotype was recovered from a human donor in good health. The CDR3 coding sequence is TGTGCCAGCAGTGGGACTTTGAACACTGAAGCTTTCTTT. Protein product: CASSGTLNTEAFF.